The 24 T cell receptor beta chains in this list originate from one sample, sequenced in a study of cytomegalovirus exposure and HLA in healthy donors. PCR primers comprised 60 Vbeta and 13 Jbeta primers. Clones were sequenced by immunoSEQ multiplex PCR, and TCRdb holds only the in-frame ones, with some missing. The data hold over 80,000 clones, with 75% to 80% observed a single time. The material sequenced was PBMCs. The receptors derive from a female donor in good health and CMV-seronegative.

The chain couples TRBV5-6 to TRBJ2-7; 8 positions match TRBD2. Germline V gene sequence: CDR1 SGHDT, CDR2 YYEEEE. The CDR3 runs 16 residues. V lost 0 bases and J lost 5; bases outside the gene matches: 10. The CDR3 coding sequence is TGTGCCAGCAGCTTGGGGCTAGCGGGTCGTTCGCACGAGCAGTACTTC. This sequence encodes CASSLGLAGRSHEQYF. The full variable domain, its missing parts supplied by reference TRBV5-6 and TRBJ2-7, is DAGVTQSPTHLIKTRGQQVTLRCSPKSGHDTVSWYQQALGQGPQFIFQYYEEEERQRGNFPDRFSGHQFPNYSSELNVNALLLGDSALYLCASSLGLAGRSHEQYFGPGTRLTVT.

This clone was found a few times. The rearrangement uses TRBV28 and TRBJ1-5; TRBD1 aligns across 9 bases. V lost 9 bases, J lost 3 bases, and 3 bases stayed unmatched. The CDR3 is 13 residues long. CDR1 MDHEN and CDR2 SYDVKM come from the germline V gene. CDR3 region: CASGTGLNQPQHF. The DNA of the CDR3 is TGTGCCAGTGGGACAGGGCTCAATCAGCCCCAGCATTTT. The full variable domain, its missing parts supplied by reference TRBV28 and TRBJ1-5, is DVKVTQSSRYLVKRTGEKVFLECVQDMDHENMFWYRQDPGLGLRLIYFSYDVKMKEKGDIPEGYSVSREKKERFSLILESASTNQTSMYLCASGTGLNQPQHFGDGTRLSIL.

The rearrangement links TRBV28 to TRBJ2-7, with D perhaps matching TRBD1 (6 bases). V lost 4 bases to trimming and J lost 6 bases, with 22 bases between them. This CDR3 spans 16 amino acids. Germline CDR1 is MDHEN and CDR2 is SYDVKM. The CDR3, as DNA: TGTGCCAGCAGTTCGGGATCGGGACATCTAAGCCCCGAGCAGTACTTC. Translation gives CASSSGSGHLSPEQYF.

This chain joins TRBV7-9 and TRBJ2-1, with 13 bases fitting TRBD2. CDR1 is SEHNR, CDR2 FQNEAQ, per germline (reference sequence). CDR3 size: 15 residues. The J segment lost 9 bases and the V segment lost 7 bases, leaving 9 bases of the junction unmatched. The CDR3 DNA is TGTGCCAGCACCTCCGGACTAGCGGGAGCCGGTGAGCAGTTCTTC. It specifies CASTSGLAGAGEQFF.

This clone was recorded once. The CDR3 DNA reads as TGTGCCAGCAGCCCCGAGGGGACAGGCGTCGCGGGCTACACCTTC. The encoded protein is CASSPEGTGVAGYTF. The chain uses TRBV28 and TRBJ1-2; TRBD1 matches at 8 bases. Germline loops: CDR1 MDHEN, CDR2 SYDVKM. V gave up 6 bases and J gave up 8 bases; unmatched junction bases: 14. This CDR3 spans 15 amino acids.

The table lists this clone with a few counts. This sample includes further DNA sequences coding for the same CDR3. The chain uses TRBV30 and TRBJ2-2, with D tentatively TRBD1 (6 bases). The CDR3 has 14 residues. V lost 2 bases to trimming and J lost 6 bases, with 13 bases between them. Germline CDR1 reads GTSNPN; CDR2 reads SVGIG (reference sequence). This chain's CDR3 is CAWSRTHRAGELFF. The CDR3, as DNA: TGTGCCTGGAGTAGGACCCACAGGGCCGGGGAGCTGTTTTTT.

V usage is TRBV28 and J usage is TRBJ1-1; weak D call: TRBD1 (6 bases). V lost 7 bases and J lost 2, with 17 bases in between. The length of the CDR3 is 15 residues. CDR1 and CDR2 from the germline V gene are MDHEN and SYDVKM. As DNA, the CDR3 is TGTGCCAGCACAAAGGGCCCCAGGGGCAACACTGAAGCTTTCTTT. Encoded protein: CASTKGPRGNTEAFF.

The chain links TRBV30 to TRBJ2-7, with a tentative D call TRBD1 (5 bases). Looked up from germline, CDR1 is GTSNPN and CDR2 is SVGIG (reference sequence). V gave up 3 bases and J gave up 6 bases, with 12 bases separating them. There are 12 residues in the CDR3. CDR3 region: CAWSSLGVEQYF. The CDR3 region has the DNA TGTGCCTGGAGCAGTCTAGGGGTCGAGCAGTACTTC.

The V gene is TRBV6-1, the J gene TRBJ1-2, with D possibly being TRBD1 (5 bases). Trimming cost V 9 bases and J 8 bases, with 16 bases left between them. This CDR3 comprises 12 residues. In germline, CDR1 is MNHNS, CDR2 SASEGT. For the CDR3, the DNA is TGTGCCAGGGGGGGGTTTGGAAAGGGCTACACCTTC. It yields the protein CARGGFGKGYTF.

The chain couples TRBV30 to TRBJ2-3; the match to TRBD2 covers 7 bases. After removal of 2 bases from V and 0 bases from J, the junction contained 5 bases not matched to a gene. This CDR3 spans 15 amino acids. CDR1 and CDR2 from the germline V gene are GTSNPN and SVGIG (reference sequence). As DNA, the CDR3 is TGTGCCTGGAGTCGGAACGGGGGGAGCACAGATACGCAGTATTTT. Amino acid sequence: CAWSRNGGSTDTQYF.

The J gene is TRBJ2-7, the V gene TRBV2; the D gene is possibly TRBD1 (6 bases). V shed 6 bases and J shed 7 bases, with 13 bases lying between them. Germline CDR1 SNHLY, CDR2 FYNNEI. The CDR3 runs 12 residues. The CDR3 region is CASSVQGGEQYF. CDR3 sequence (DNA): TGTGCCAGCAGCGTACAGGGTGGGGAGCAGTACTTC.

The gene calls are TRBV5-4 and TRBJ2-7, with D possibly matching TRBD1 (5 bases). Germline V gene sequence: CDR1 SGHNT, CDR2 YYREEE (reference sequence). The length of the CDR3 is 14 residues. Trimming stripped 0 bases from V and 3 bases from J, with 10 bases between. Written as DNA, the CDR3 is TGTGCCAGCAGCTTGGCCGGCAGGGACTACGAGCAGTACTTC. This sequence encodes CASSLAGRDYEQYF.

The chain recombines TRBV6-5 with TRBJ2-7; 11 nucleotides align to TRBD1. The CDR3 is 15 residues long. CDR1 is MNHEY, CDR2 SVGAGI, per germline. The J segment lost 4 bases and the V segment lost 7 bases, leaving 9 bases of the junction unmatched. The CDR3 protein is CASTRAGQGVYEQYF. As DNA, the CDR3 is TGTGCCAGCACCAGGGCGGGACAGGGGGTTTACGAGCAGTACTTC.

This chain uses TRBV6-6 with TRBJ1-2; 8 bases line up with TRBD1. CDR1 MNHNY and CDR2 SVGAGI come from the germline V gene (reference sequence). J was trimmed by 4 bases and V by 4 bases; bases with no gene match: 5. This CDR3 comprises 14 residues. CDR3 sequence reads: CASSSPGQVYGYTF. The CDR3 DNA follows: TGTGCCAGCAGTTCTCCGGGACAGGTCTATGGCTACACCTTC.

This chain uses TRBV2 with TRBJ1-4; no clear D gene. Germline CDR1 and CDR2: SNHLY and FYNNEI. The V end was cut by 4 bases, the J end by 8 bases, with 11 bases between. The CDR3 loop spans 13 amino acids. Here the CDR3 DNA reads TGTGCCAGCAGTGGTGGGAGCAAAGAAAAACTGTTTTTT. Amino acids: CASSGGSKEKLFF.

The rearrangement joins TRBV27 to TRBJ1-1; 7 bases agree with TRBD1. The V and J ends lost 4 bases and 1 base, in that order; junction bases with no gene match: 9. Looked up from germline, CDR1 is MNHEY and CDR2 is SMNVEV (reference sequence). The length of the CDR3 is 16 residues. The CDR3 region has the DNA TGTGCCAGCAGTTCATCGGACAGGCAACAGAACACTGAAGCTTTCTTT. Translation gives CASSSSDRQQNTEAFF.

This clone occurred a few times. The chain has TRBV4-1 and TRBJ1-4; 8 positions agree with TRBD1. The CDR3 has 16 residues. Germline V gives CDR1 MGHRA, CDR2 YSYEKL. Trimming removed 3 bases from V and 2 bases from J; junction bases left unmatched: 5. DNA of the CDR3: TGCGCCAGCAGCCAGGTTCAGGGGGCGACTAATGAAAAACTGTTTTTT. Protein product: CASSQVQGATNEKLFF.

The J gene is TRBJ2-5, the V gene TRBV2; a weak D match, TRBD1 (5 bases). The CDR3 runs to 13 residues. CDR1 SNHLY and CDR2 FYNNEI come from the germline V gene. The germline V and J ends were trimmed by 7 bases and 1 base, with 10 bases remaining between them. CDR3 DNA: TGTGCCAGCATCAGGGAACCCCAAGAGACCCAGTACTTC. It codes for CASIREPQETQYF. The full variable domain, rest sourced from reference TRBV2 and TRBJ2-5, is EPEVTQTPSHQVTQMGQEVILRCVPISNHLYFYWYRQILGQKVEFLVSFYNNEISEKSEIFDDQFSVERPDGSNFTLKIRSTKLEDSAMYFCASIREPQETQYFGPGTRLLVL.

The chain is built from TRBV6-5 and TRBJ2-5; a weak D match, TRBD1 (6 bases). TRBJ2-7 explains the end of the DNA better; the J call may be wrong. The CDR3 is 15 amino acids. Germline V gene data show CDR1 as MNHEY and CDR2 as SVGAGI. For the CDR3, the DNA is TGTGCCAGCAGTTATTCCCGGGACATACGCTACGAGCAGTACTTC. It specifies CASSYSRDIRYEQYF.

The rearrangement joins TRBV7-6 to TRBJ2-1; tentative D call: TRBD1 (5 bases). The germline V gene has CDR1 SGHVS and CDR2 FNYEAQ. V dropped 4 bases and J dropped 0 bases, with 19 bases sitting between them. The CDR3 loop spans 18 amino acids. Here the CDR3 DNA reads TGTGCCAGCAGCTCCCGGACGACAGAGAGGAGCTCCTACAATGAGCAGTTCTTC. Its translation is CASSSRTTERSSYNEQFF.

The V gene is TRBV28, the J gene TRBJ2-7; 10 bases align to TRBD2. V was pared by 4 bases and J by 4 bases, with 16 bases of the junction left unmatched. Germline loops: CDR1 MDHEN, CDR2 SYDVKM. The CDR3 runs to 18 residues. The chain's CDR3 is CASSSPVLAGVLSYEQYF. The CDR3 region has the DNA TGTGCCAGCAGTTCACCCGTCCTAGCGGGAGTACTTTCATACGAGCAGTACTTC. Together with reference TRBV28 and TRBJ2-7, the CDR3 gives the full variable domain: DVKVTQSSRYLVKRTGEKVFLECVQDMDHENMFWYRQDPGLGLRLIYFSYDVKMKEKGDIPEGYSVSREKKERFSLILESASTNQTSMYLCASSSPVLAGVLSYEQYFGPGTRLTVT.

The CDR3 DNA follows: TGTGCCAGCAGCCAGCCAGACAGGGGGGGGAATGAAAAACTGTTTTTT. This gives the protein CASSQPDRGGNEKLFF. V usage is TRBV4-2 and J usage is TRBJ1-4, with TRBD1 matching over 9 bases. The CDR3 is 16 residues long. V lost 3 bases and J lost 5; bases outside the gene matches: 7. The germline CDR1 and CDR2 sequences are LGHNA and YNFKEQ.

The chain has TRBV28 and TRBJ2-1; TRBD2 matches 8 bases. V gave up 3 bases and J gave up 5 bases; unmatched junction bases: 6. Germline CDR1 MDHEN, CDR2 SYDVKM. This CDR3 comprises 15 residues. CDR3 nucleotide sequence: TGTGCCAGCAGTTTGTTCGGGGGGGGAGACAATGAGCAGTTCTTC. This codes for CASSLFGGGDNEQFF. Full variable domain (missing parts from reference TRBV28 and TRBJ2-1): DVKVTQSSRYLVKRTGEKVFLECVQDMDHENMFWYRQDPGLGLRLIYFSYDVKMKEKGDIPEGYSVSREKKERFSLILESASTNQTSMYLCASSLFGGGDNEQFFGPGTRLTVL.

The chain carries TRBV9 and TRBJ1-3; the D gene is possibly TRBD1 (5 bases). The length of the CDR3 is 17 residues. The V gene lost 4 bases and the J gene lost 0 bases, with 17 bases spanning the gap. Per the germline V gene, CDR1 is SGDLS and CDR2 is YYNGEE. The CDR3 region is CASSLPGGLSSGNTIYF. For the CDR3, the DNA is TGTGCCAGCAGCCTCCCGGGGGGACTAAGCTCTGGAAACACCATATATTTT.